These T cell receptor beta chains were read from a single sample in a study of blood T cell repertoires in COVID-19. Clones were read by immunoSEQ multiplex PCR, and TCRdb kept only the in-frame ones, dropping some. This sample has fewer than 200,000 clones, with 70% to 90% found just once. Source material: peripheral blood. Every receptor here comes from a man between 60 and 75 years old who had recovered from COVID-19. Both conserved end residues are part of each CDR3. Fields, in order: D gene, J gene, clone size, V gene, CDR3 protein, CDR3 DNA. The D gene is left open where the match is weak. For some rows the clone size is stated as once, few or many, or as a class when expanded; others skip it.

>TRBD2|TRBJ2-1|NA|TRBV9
CASSEGTSVYNEQFF
TGTGCCAGCAGCGAAGGGACTAGCGTATACAATGAGCAGTTCTTC
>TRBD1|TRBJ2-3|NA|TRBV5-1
CASSPTTGQGPTQYF
TGCGCCAGCAGTCCAACAACGGGACAGGGGCCCACGCAGTATTTT
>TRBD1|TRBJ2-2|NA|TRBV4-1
CASSTNRDRVSGELFF
TGCGCCAGCAGTACCAACCGGGACAGGGTTTCCGGGGAGCTGTTTTTT
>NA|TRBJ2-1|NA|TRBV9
CASSVAGRVSYNEQFF
TGTGCCAGCAGCGTAGCTGGCAGGGTCTCCTACAATGAGCAGTTCTTC
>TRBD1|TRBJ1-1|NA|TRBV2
CASTRDRENTEAFF
TGTGCCAGCACCCGGGACAGGGAGAACACTGAAGCTTTCTTT
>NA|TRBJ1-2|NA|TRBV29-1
CSVKPPLEGYGYTF
TGCAGCGTCAAACCACCACTAGAGGGCTATGGCTACACCTTC
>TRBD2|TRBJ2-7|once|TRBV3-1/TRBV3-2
CASSQFTSGGSYEQYF
TGTGCCAGCAGCCAATTCACTAGCGGGGGGAGCTACGAGCAGTACTTC
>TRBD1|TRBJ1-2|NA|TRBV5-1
CASSSGTGGGYTF
TGCGCCAGCAGCTCTGGGACAGGCGGTGGCTACACCTTC
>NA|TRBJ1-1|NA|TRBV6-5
CASSRSRAGTEAFF
TGTGCCAGCAGTCGCAGTAGGGCGGGCACTGAAGCTTTCTTT
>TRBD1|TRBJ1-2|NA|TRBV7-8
CASSFLTGGAYSYGYTF
TGTGCCAGCAGCTTCTTAACAGGGGGCGCGTATTCCTATGGCTACACCTTC
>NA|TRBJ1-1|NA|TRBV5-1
CASSETGSNTEAFF
TGCGCCAGCAGCGAGACAGGATCGAACACTGAAGCTTTCTTT
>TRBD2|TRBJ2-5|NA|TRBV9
CASSGSGTNGETQYF
TGTGCCAGCAGCGGATCCGGGACTAATGGGGAGACCCAGTACTTC
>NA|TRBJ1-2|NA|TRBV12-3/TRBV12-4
CASSPFRGGYTF
TGTGCCAGCAGCCCATTCAGGGGTGGCTACACCTTC
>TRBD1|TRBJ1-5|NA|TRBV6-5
CASINGQGAQPQHF
TGTGCCAGCATTAACGGACAGGGTGCCCAGCCCCAGCATTTT
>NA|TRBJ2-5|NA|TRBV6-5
CASRTGTIQETQYF
TGTGCCAGCAGGACCGGGACAATCCAAGAGACCCAGTACTTC
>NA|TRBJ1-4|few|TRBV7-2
CASRLGPSGANEKLFF
TGTGCCAGCAGACTAGGTCCCTCCGGGGCTAATGAAAAACTGTTTTTT
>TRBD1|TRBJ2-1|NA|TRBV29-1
CSVEAWGQGAYNEQFF
TGCAGCGTTGAGGCTTGGGGACAGGGTGCCTACAATGAGCAGTTCTTC
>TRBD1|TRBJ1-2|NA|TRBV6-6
CASSGTGSYGYTF
TGTGCCAGCAGCGGGACAGGGAGCTATGGCTACACCTTC
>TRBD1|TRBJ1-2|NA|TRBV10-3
CATRQGDYGYTF
TGTGCCACCCGACAGGGAGACTATGGCTACACCTTC
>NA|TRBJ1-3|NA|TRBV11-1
CASRVKGSGNTIYF
TGTGCCAGCAGAGTCAAGGGGTCTGGAAACACCATATATTTT
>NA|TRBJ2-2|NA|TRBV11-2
CASSLHQNVILNTGELFF
TGTGCCAGCAGCCTCCATCAGAATGTGATATTAAACACCGGGGAGCTGTTTTTT
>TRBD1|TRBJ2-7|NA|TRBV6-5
CASSSGQGMGFYEQYF
TGTGCCAGCAGTTCTGGACAGGGGATGGGGTTCTACGAGCAGTACTTC
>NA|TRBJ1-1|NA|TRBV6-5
CASSYSTVRGTEAFF
TGTGCCAGCAGTTACTCGACGGTGCGAGGCACTGAAGCTTTCTTT
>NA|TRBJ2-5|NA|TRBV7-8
CASRFMGVETQYF
TGTGCCAGCAGATTTATGGGAGTAGAGACCCAGTACTTC
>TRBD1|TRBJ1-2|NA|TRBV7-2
CASSSRGGFTGGDGYTF
TGTGCCAGCAGCTCCCGTGGGGGATTCACAGGGGGGGATGGCTACACCTTC
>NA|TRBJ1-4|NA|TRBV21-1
CASSKGWGHSAEKLFF
TGTGCCAGCAGCAAAGGGTGGGGCCACTCGGCGGAAAAACTGTTTTTT
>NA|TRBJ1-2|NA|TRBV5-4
CASSPAGANYGYTF
TGTGCCAGCAGCCCAGCAGGGGCCAACTATGGCTACACCTTC
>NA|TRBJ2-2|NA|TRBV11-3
CASSSRAANTGELFF
TGTGCCAGCAGCTCGAGGGCCGCGAACACCGGGGAGCTGTTTTTT
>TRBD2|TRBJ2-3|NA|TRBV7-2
CASSFGGGAADTQYF
TGTGCCAGCAGCTTTGGCGGGGGGGCTGCAGATACGCAGTATTTT
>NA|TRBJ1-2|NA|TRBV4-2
CASSQIAGYGYTF
TGTGCCAGCAGCCAGATCGCGGGCTATGGCTACACCTTC
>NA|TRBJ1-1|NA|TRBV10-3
CASGQSRELNTEAFF
TGTGCCAGCGGACAGTCCAGAGAACTGAACACTGAAGCTTTCTTT
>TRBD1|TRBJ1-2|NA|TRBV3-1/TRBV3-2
CASSQQGVDYGYTF
TGTGCCAGCAGCCAACAGGGGGTGGACTATGGCTACACCTTC
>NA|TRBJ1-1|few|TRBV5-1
CASNREGNTEAFF
TGCGCCAGCAATCGAGAGGGAAACACTGAAGCTTTCTTT
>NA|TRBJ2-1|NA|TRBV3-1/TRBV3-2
CASSRKSTGYYNEQFF
TGTGCCAGCAGCCGAAAATCGACGGGTTACTACAATGAGCAGTTCTTC
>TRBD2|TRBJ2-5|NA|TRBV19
CASSFTSDAETQYF
TGTGCCAGTAGTTTCACTAGCGATGCAGAGACCCAGTACTTC
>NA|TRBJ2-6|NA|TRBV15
CAPKSWSGANVLTF
TGTGCCCCCAAGTCCTGGAGTGGGGCCAACGTCCTGACTTTC
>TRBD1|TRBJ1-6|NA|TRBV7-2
CASSLGGGTGGNSPLHF
TGTGCCAGCAGCTTAGGAGGAGGGACAGGGGGTAATTCACCCCTCCACTTT
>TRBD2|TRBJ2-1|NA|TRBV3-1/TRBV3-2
CASSLWTSGGVGHEQFF
TGTGCCAGCAGCCTTTGGACTAGCGGGGGGGTCGGTCATGAGCAGTTCTTC
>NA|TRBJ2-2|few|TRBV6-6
CASSSRGTGELFF
TGTGCCAGCAGTTCTCGAGGAACCGGGGAGCTGTTTTTT
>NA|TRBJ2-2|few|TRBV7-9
CASSLGAGNTGELFF
TGTGCCAGCAGCTTAGGGGCGGGGAACACCGGGGAGCTGTTTTTT
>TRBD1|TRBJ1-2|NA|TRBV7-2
CASSPHGTGTGYTF
TGTGCCAGCAGCCCACATGGGACAGGGACTGGCTACACCTTC
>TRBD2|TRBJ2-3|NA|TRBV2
CATGLATDTQYF
TGTGCCACAGGACTAGCTACAGATACGCAGTATTTT
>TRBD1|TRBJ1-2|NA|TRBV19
CASSRTGANGGYTF
TGTGCCAGTAGCCGGACAGGGGCAAATGGTGGCTACACCTTC